This T cell receptor beta chain is from a study of blood T cell repertoires in COVID-19. Recruitment covered some 25 US areas and drew participants whose ages spanned roughly 18 to 89 years. Authors' processing steps: It was from reference gene primer amplification that nucleated cell counts were estimated. Method: immunoSEQ multiplex PCR; TCRdb's copy keeps in-frame clones and lacks some. V, J and clone size are those of that table, while D and trimming were read from the DNA. The table lists roughly 160,000 clones, roughly 87% of them singletons. V shed 4 bases and J shed 5 bases, with 8 bases lying between them. The CDR3 is 12 amino acids.

Sequenced material: PBMCs or T cells enriched from blood (not recorded which). The source of this sequence is a man aged 45-65 years who had recovered from COVID-19. The chain couples TRBV12-3 or TRBV12-4 to TRBJ1-1; D is ambiguous. The CDR3 bases are TGTGCCAGCAGTTCCTCGAGGACTGAAGCTTTCTTT. It translates to CASSSSRTEAFF.